This T cell receptor (beta chain) was captured by sequencing in a study of blood T cell repertoires in COVID-19. Study overall: Whether acute or convalescent, the COVID-19 samples came from the United States, Italy and Spain. Sources were T cells, B-cell-depleted T cells, or PBMCs; the material itself was cDNA or gDNA.

As processed by the authors: It was from reference gene primer amplification that nucleated cell counts were estimated. The table came from immunoSEQ multiplex PCR; TCRdb's copy has only in-frame clones and leaves some out. V, J and clone size are taken as reported in that table, and D and trimming were inferred from the DNA itself. Of about 180,000 clones listed, roughly nine tenths were seen once; the top ten hold 1.5% to 2%. The sample comprised peripheral blood. This clonotype was sampled from a man aged 18 to 30 who had recovered from COVID-19.

In DNA form, the CDR3 reads TGTGCCAGCAGTTCCGGTCCCCTTGAAGGCTACACCTTC. Encoded protein: CASSSGPLEGYTF. This chain uses TRBV6-2 or TRBV6-3 with TRBJ1-2; D gene uncertain. The CDR3 contains 13 residues. Trimming took 4 bases from V and 8 from J, leaving 14 bases between them. Germline lookup yields CDR1 MNHEY and CDR2 SVGEGT.